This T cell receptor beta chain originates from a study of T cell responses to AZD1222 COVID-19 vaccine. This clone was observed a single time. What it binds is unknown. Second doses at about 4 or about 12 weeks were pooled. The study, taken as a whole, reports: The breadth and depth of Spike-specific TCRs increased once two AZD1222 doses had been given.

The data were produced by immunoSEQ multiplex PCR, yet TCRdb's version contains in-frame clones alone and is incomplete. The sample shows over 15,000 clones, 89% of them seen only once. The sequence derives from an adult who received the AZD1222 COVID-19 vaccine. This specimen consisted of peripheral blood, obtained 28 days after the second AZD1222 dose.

The CDR3 DNA reads TGTGCCAGTAGTACAGGACTAGCGGGGGTGGATACGCAGTATTTT. Translated: CASSTGLAGVDTQYF. The rearrangement uses TRBV19 and TRBJ2-3, with TRBD2 matching 13 bases. This CDR3 region has 15 residues. The V gene's germline CDR1 is LNHDA and CDR2 SQIVND (reference sequence). The V and J ends lost 4 bases and 6 bases, in that order; junction bases with no gene match: 4. Drawing the rest from reference TRBV19 and TRBJ2-3, the complete variable domain is DGGITQSPKYLFRKEGQNVTLSCEQNLNHDAMYWYRQDPGQGLRLIYYSQIVNDFQKGDIAEGYSVSREKKESFPLTVTSAQKNPTAFYLCASSTGLAGVDTQYFGPGTRLTVL.